These T cell receptor beta chains were read from a single sample in a study of blood T cell repertoires in COVID-19. The table came from immunoSEQ multiplex PCR; TCRdb's copy has only in-frame clones and leaves some out. The data hold over 200,000 clones, with 70% to 90% observed a single time. Source material: PBMCs or T cells enriched from blood (not recorded which). These receptor sequences come from a woman aged 40 to 50 with acute COVID-19. Both conserved end residues are part of each CDR3. A D gene is named only where the DNA matches it firmly. Where a row states a size, it is once, few, many or the class of an expanded clone; other rows omit it.

TRBV19	TRBJ2-7	TRBD2	.	TGTGCCAGTAGTATAGACAGCGGGGCAGTCCGACCCTACGAGCAGTACTTC	CASSIDSGAVRPYEQYF
TRBV21-1	TRBJ1-5	.	once	TGTGCCAGCAGGTCTGTGGGACTGCTCAATCAGCCCCAGCATTTT	CASRSVGLLNQPQHF
TRBV27	TRBJ1-4	TRBD1	.	TGTGCCAGCAGTTTACTGGACAGGGGCAATGAAAAACTGTTTTTT	CASSLLDRGNEKLFF
TRBV19	TRBJ1-6	.	.	TGTGCCAGTAGTCCCGACAAGGCGAAACGCCTCCACTTT	CASSPDKAKRLHF
TRBV15	TRBJ2-1	TRBD2	.	TGTGCCACCAGCGATATGAGCCGGCCCGTCGTTGCGGGAGGCCAACAGTTCTTC	CATSDMSRPVVAGGQQFF
TRBV3-1/TRBV3-2	TRBJ1-2	TRBD1	.	TGTGCCAGCAGCTCCGGGACAGGGGCCGGCTACACCTTC	CASSSGTGAGYTF
TRBV15	TRBJ2-1	TRBD2	.	TGTGCCACCAGCAGAGCGGGGGGCTCCTACAATGAGCAGTTCTTC	CATSRAGGSYNEQFF
TRBV6-5	TRBJ1-5	TRBD1	few	TGTGCCAGCAGTCTGGGACAGGGGTTCCGACAGCCCCAGCATTTT	CASSLGQGFRQPQHF
TRBV5-1	TRBJ1-2	TRBD1	.	TGCGCCAGCAGCTCCGGGACAGGGGGGGACTATGGCTACACCTTC	CASSSGTGGDYGYTF
TRBV11-2	TRBJ2-5	.	.	TGTGCCAGCAGCCGCCCTACAGGGCTGGAGACCCAGTACTTC	CASSRPTGLETQYF
TRBV11-2	TRBJ1-2	TRBD1	.	TGTGCCAGCAGCTTAGGGGGACAGCAACGGAGCGGCTATGGCTACACCTTC	CASSLGGQQRSGYGYTF
TRBV11-2	TRBJ2-2	.	.	TGTGCCAGCAGCGTCAAGCAGGGCGGGGAGCTGTTTTTT	CASSVKQGGELFF
TRBV7-2	TRBJ1-4	TRBD1	.	TGTGCCAGCAGCTTAACCCGACAGGGAGCTAATGAAAAACTGTTTTTT	CASSLTRQGANEKLFF
TRBV10-1	TRBJ2-7	.	.	TGCGCCAGCAGCCCCGGAGGAAACTACGAGCAGTACTTC	CASSPGGNYEQYF
TRBV11-3	TRBJ1-2	TRBD1	.	TGTGCCAGCAGCTTCAGGGGGCCTAAAAAGGGCTATGGCTACACCTTC	CASSFRGPKKGYGYTF
TRBV18	TRBJ1-3	.	.	TGTGCCAGCTCACCCAATACAGGGTCCTCTGGAAACACCATATATTTT	CASSPNTGSSGNTIYF
TRBV12-5	TRBJ1-1	.	.	TGTGCTAGTGGTGGAATGACAGGAAGGTACACTGAAGCTTTCTTT	CASGGMTGRYTEAFF
TRBV7-9	TRBJ2-3	.	.	TGTGCCATGGAGGCGGACTCCACAGATACGCAGTATTTT	CAMEADSTDTQYF
TRBV9	TRBJ2-2	.	once	TGTGCCAGCAGCGTCACCCAACTGAACACCGGGGAGCTGTTTTTT	CASSVTQLNTGELFF
TRBV11-2	TRBJ1-1	TRBD1	.	TGTGCCAGCAGCTTACAGGGGACAGGGACTGAAGCTTTCTTT	CASSLQGTGTEAFF
TRBV9	TRBJ1-2	.	.	TGTGCCAGCAGTGATCAGCAGGGAATCTATGGCTACACCTTC	CASSDQQGIYGYTF
TRBV5-1	TRBJ2-3	.	.	TGCGCCAGCAGCTTGGTAGGGGCTAGCACAGATACGCAGTATTTT	CASSLVGASTDTQYF
TRBV27	TRBJ2-1	TRBD2	.	TGTGCCAGCGGTGTGGCGGGAGCAATAGGTGAGCAGTTCTTC	CASGVAGAIGEQFF
TRBV5-1	TRBJ2-4	.	once	TGCGCCAGCAGCCCCGGTTTTGACAAAAACATTCAGTACTTC	CASSPGFDKNIQYF
TRBV2	TRBJ1-1	.	.	TGTGCCGGGCGCATGGCCCTGAACACTGAAGCTTTCTTT	CAGRMALNTEAFF
TRBV7-2	TRBJ1-2	.	.	TGTGCCAGCAGCTTCCCCGGTAACTATGGCTACACCTTC	CASSFPGNYGYTF
TRBV29-1	TRBJ2-2	TRBD1	.	TGCAGCGTTGAAGATGGTACAGGGGTCACCGGGGAGCTGTTTTTT	CSVEDGTGVTGELFF
TRBV12-3/TRBV12-4	TRBJ1-2	.	.	TGTGCCAGCAGTTTAGTGGTAGAGTATGGCTACACCTTC	CASSLVVEYGYTF
TRBV30	TRBJ1-2	.	.	TGTGCCTGGAGGTCCTTGGGTGGCAGGGGCCGGTATGGCTACACCTTC	CAWRSLGGRGRYGYTF
TRBV9	TRBJ2-2	.	.	TGTGCCAGCAGCGCATTGGGACTGAGCACCGGGGAGCTGTTTTTT	CASSALGLSTGELFF